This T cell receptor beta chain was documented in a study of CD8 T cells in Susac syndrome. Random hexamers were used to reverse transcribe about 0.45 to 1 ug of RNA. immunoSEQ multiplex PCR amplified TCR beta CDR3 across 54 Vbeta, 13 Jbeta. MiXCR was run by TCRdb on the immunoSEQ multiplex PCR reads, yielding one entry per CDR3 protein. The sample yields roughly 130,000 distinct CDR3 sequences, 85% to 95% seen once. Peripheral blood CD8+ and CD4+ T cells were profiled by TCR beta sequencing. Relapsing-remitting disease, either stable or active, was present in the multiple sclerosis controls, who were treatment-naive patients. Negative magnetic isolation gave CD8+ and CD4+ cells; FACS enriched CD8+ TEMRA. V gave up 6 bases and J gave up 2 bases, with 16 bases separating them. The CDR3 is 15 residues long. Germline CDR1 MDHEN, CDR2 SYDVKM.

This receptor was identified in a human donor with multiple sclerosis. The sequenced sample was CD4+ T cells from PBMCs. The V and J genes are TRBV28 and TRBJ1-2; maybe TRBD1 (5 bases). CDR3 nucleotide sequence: TGTGCCAGCAGCCGGGACCCTTGGGACAACTATGGCTACACCTTC. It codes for CASSRDPWDNYGYTF.